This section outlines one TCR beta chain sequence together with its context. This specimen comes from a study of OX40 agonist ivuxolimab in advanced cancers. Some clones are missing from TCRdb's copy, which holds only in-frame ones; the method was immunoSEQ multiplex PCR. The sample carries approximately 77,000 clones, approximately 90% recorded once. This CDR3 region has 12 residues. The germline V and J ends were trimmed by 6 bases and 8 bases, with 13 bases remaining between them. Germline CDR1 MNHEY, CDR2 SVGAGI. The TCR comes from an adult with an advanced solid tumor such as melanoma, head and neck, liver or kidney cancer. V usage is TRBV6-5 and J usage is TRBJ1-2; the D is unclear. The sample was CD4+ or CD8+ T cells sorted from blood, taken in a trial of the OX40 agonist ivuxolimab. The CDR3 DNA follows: TGTGCCAGCAGCCCCGCGGGCGGGGGCTACACCTTC. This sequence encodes CASSPAGGGYTF.